Listed below are T cell receptor beta chains from one sample, sequenced in a study of blood T cell repertoires in COVID-19. Sequencing was performed with immunoSEQ multiplex PCR; in TCRdb, only in-frame clones are kept and a portion is missing. The sample lists about 18,000 clones, 81% occurring once. Material for sequencing was peripheral blood. These receptors all come from a man aged 35 to 55 with active or convalescent COVID-19. Both conserved end residues are part of each CDR3. The D gene is left open where the match is weak. Only some rows state a clone size, as once, few, many or a class for expanded clones.

d_call	v_call	j_call	clone_size	cdr3_aa	cdr3_nt
-	TRBV19	TRBJ1-2	once	CASSMDSDSDYGYTF	TGTGCCAGTAGTATGGATTCGGACTCGGATTATGGCTACACCTTC
-	TRBV3-1/TRBV3-2	TRBJ1-3	few	CASSQLGFSGNTIYF	TGTGCCAGCAGCCAACTAGGATTCTCTGGAAACACCATATATTTT
TRBD1	TRBV19	TRBJ1-2	-	CASDRGYGYTF	TGTGCCAGTGACAGGGGCTATGGCTACACCTTC
-	TRBV28	TRBJ1-2	-	CASRASGAGYGYTF	TGTGCCAGCAGGGCCAGTGGAGCTGGCTATGGCTACACCTTC
TRBD1	TRBV18	TRBJ2-5	-	CASSRNQGAGETQYF	TGTGCCAGCTCACGCAACCAGGGGGCCGGAGAGACCCAGTACTTC
TRBD2	TRBV9	TRBJ2-1	-	CASSVASLELAGRSSYNEQFF	TGTGCCAGCAGCGTAGCCTCCCTGGAGCTAGCGGGGCGGAGCTCCTACAATGAGCAGTTCTTC
TRBD1	TRBV6-5	TRBJ2-7	-	CASSYSGQGSYEQYF	TGTGCCAGCAGTTACTCGGGACAGGGTTCCTACGAGCAGTACTTC
TRBD1	TRBV11-2	TRBJ2-7	-	CASSLGWDSGAYEQYF	TGTGCCAGCAGCTTAGGCTGGGACAGTGGGGCCTACGAGCAGTACTTC
TRBD2	TRBV5-4	TRBJ2-1	-	CASSFPQRGLNEQFF	TGTGCCAGCAGCTTCCCCCAGCGGGGTCTCAATGAGCAGTTCTTC
-	TRBV6-1	TRBJ2-2	-	CASSEQGSGELFF	TGTGCCAGCAGTGAGCAGGGGTCCGGGGAGCTGTTTTTT
TRBD1	TRBV11-2	TRBJ1-1	once	CASSLGWTGVTEAFF	TGTGCCAGCAGCTTAGGGTGGACAGGGGTTACTGAAGCTTTCTTT
TRBD1	TRBV9	TRBJ2-3	-	CASSVRQGDTDTQYF	TGTGCCAGCAGCGTAAGGCAGGGGGACACAGATACGCAGTATTTT
-	TRBV19	TRBJ2-7	-	CASSIGNGDYEQYF	TGTGCCAGTAGTATAGGTAACGGAGACTACGAGCAGTACTTC
-	TRBV7-9	TRBJ1-2	-	CASSLLAVFTDNYGYTF	TGTGCCAGCAGCTTATTGGCGGTCTTCACGGATAACTATGGCTACACCTTC
TRBD1	TRBV7-9	TRBJ1-2	-	CASSLGGLGQNYGYTF	TGTGCCAGCAGCTTAGGAGGCTTGGGACAGAACTATGGCTACACCTTC
TRBD1	TRBV9	TRBJ1-6	-	CASSQGVGQRSPLHF	TGTGCCAGCAGTCAGGGGGTAGGCCAGCGATCACCCCTCCACTTT
TRBD1	TRBV5-4	TRBJ1-1	-	CASSLVRTGGGTEAFF	TGTGCCAGCAGCTTGGTTCGGACAGGGGGTGGGACTGAAGCTTTCTTT
-	TRBV19	TRBJ1-2	-	CASSIRGVPANYGYTF	TGTGCCAGTAGTATAAGAGGAGTGCCAGCAAACTATGGCTACACCTTC
TRBD2	TRBV10-1	TRBJ2-3	-	CASSEVLGGGAKNTQYF	TGCGCCAGCAGTGAGGTGTTAGGCGGGGGGGCCAAGAATACGCAGTATTTT
-	TRBV9	TRBJ2-7	-	CASSVEGGWEDEQYF	TGTGCCAGCAGCGTAGAGGGCGGCTGGGAGGACGAGCAGTACTTC
-	TRBV2	TRBJ1-1	-	CASGGSGVVKEAEAFF	TGTGCCAGCGGAGGGAGCGGGGTGGTCAAGGAGGCTGAAGCTTTCTTT
-	TRBV27	TRBJ1-2	-	CASSNNQASYGYTF	TGTGCCAGCAGTAATAACCAGGCGTCCTATGGCTACACCTTC
-	TRBV7-8	TRBJ1-3	-	CASSLQYSGNTIYF	TGTGCCAGCAGCTTACAGTATTCTGGAAACACCATATATTTT
-	TRBV7-3	TRBJ1-1	-	CASSLRGGGDTEAFF	TGTGCCAGCAGCTTAAGAGGAGGGGGGGACACTGAAGCTTTCTTT
-	TRBV5-4	TRBJ2-5	-	CASSLQGGVLETQYF	TGTGCCAGCAGCTTGCAGGGCGGCGTTCTAGAGACCCAGTACTTC
TRBD1	TRBV9	TRBJ1-1	-	CASSVLEGAGTEAFF	TGTGCCAGCAGCGTACTTGAGGGGGCGGGTACTGAAGCTTTCTTT
-	TRBV5-4	TRBJ2-2	few	CASRFYGRVSGELFF	TGTGCCAGCAGATTCTACGGCAGGGTGTCGGGGGAGCTGTTTTTT
TRBD2	TRBV2	TRBJ2-3	-	CASSERAFGRGATDTQYF	TGTGCCAGCAGTGAGAGGGCATTCGGGCGGGGGGCCACAGATACGCAGTATTTT
-	TRBV7-2	TRBJ1-5	-	CASSLSVYSNQPQHF	TGTGCCAGCAGCTTATCAGTTTATAGCAATCAGCCCCAGCATTTT
TRBD1	TRBV29-1	TRBJ1-1	-	CSVEGQGASTEAFF	TGCAGCGTAGAAGGACAGGGGGCTAGTACTGAAGCTTTCTTT
-	TRBV7-2	TRBJ2-1	-	CASSLVFQRRYNEQFF	TGTGCCAGCAGCTTAGTTTTCCAGCGCCGCTACAATGAGCAGTTCTTC